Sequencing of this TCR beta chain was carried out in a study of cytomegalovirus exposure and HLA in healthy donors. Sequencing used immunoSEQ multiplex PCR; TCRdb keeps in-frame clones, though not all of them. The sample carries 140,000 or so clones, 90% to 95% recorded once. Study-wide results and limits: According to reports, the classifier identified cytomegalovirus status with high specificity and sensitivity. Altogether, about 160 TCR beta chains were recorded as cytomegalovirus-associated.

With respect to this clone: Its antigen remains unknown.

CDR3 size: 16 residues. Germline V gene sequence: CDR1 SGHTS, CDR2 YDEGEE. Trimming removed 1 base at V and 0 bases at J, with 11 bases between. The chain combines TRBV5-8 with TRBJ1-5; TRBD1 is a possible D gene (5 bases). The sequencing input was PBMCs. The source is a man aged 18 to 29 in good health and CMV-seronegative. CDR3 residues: CASSLFKGNSNQPQHF. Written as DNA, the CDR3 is TGTGCCAGCAGCTTGTTTAAGGGGAATAGCAATCAGCCCCAGCATTTT.